This TCR beta chain was identified in a study of Graves' ophthalmopathy and Graves' hyperthyroidism. This clonotype has at least ten counts. Trimming at V came to 3 bases and at J to 1 base, leaving 4 bases not matched to a gene. This CDR3 has 15 residues. Germline V gene sequence: CDR1 SGHTA, CDR2 FQGNSA. The authors amplified TCR beta CDR3 regions from RNA transcripts. First-round RT-PCR employed HTBI primers, with a second-round multiplex PCR after it. MiXCR, applied by TCRdb to the multiplex PCR reads, yields one record per CDR3 protein. The repertoire has a few hundred thousand distinct CDR3 sequences, under 45% of them found once; the top ten carry about 4.6%.

Sequencing was done on a sample of peripheral blood or thyroid tissue (not recorded which). The chain combines TRBV7-2 with TRBJ1-1; 8 positions agree with TRBD1. The clonotype was recovered from an adult man with Graves' hyperthyroidism. CDR3 sequence (DNA): TGTGCCAGCAGCTTGAGGACAGGGCCGAACACTGAAGCTTTCTTT. It encodes CASSLRTGPNTEAFF.